Listed here are 2 T cell receptor beta chains from one sample, sequenced in a study of T cell repertoires in ileal Crohn's disease. Some clones are missing from TCRdb's copy, which holds only in-frame ones; the method was immunoSEQ multiplex PCR. This sample carries roughly 16,000 clones, 93% of them seen once, and the ten largest clones take approximately 3.6%. The source material was ileal tissue. Source of these receptors: an adult with Crohn's disease.

V usage is TRBV11-1 and J usage is TRBJ1-3, with D unresolved. This CDR3 comprises 14 residues. The germline gives CDR1 SGHAT, CDR2 FQDESV (reference sequence). V lost 4 bases, J lost 0 bases, and 7 bases lay in between. This chain's CDR3 is CASSSGISGNTIYF. The CDR3 DNA is TGTGCCAGCAGCTCAGGAATCTCTGGAAACACCATATATTTT.

The V gene is TRBV7-2, the J gene TRBJ1-4; 7 bases map to TRBD1. The germline gives CDR1 SGHTA, CDR2 FQGNSA. The CDR3 has 15 residues. Trimming cost V 6 bases and J 7 bases; bases outside gene matches: 11. In DNA, the CDR3 is TGTGCCAGCAGGTCGGGACAGTCGGCCGTTGAAAAACTGTTTTTT. Amino acid sequence: CASRSGQSAVEKLFF.